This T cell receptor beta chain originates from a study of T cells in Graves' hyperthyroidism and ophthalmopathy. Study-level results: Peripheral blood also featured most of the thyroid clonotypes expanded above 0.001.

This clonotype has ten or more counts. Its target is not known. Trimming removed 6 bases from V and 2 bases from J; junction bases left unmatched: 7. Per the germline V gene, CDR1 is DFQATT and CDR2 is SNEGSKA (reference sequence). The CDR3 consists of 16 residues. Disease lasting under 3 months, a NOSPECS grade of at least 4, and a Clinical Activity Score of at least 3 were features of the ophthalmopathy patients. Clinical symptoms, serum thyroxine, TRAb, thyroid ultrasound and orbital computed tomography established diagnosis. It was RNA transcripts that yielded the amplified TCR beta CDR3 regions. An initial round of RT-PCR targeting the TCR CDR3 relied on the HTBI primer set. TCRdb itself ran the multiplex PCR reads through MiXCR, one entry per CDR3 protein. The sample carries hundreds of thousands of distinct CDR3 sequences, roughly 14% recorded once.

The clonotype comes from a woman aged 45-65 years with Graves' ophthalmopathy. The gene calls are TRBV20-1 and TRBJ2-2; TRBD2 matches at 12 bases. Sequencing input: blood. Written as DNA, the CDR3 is TGCAGTGCCATCCGACTAGCGGGAGTAAACACCGGGGAGCTGTTTTTT. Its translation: CSAIRLAGVNTGELFF.